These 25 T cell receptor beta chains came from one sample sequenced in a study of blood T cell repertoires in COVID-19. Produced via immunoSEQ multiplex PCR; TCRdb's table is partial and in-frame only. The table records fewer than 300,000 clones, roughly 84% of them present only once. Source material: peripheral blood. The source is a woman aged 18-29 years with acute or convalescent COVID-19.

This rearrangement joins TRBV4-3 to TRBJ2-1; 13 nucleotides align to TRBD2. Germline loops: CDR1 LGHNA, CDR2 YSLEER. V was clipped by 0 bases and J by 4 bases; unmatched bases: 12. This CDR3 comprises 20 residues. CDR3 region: CASSQDMGLAGQSAYNEQFF. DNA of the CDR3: TGCGCCAGCAGCCAAGATATGGGACTAGCGGGACAGTCCGCATACAATGAGCAGTTCTTC.

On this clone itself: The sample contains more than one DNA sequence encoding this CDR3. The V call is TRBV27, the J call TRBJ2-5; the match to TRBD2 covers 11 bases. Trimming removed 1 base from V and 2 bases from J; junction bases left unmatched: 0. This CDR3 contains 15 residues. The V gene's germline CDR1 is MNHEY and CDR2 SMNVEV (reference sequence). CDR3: CASSLLAGGQETQYF. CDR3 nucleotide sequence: TGTGCCAGCAGTTTATTAGCGGGAGGGCAAGAGACCCAGTACTTC.

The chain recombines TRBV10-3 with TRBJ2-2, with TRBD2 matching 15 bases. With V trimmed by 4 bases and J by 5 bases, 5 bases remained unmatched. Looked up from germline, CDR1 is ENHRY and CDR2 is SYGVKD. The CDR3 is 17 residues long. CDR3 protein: CAISGRGLAGGTGELFF. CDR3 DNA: TGTGCCATCAGTGGGCGAGGACTAGCGGGGGGGACCGGGGAGCTGTTTTTT.

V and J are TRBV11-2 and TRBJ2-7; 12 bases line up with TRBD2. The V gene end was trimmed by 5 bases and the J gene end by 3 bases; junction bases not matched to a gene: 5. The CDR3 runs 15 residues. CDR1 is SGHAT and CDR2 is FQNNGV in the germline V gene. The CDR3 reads CASSEWTSGNYEQYF. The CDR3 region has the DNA TGTGCCAGCAGCGAGTGGACTAGCGGGAACTACGAGCAGTACTTC.

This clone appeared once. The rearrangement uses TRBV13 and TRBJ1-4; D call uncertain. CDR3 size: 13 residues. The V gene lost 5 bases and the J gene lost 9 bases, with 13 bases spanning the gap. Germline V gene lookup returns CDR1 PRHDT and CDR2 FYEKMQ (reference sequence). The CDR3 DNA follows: TGTGCCAGCAGCACCGGGTCGGCGAAAAAACTGTTTTTT. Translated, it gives CASSTGSAKKLFF.

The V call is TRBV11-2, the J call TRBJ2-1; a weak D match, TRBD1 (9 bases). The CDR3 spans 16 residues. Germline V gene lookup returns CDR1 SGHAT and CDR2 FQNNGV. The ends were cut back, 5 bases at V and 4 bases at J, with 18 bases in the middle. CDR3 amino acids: CASSNSGTGSYNEQFF. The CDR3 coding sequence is TGTGCCAGCAGCAATAGCGGGACAGGGAGTTACAATGAGCAGTTCTTC.

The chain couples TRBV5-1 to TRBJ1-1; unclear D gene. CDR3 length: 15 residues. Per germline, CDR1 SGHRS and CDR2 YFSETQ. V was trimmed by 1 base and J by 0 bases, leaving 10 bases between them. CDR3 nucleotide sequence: TGCGCCAGCAGCTTGACAGTCCCAATGAACACTGAAGCTTTCTTT. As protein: CASSLTVPMNTEAFF.

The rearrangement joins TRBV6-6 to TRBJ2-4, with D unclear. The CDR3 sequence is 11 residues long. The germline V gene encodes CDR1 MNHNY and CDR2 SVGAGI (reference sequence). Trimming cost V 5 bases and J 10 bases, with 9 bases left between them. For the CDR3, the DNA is TGTGCCAGCAGTGCCAAGAGGATTCAGTACTTC. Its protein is CASSAKRIQYF.

The CDR3 DNA sequence: TGTGCCAGCAGTCCGAGGGACAGCACTAACTATGGCTACACCTTC. Protein product: CASSPRDSTNYGYTF. The chain uses TRBV6-2 or TRBV6-3 and TRBJ1-2, with 7 bases fitting TRBD1. The germline CDR1 and CDR2 sequences are MNHEY and SVGEGT. J gave up 0 bases and V 5 bases, and 6 bases lay outside the gene matches. The CDR3 runs to 15 residues.

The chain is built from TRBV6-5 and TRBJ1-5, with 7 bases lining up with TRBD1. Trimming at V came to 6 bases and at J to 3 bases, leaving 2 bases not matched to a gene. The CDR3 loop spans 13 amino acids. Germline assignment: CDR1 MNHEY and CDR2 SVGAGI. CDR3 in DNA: TGTGCCAGCAGCGACAGGGCCAATCAGCCCCAGCATTTT. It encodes CASSDRANQPQHF.

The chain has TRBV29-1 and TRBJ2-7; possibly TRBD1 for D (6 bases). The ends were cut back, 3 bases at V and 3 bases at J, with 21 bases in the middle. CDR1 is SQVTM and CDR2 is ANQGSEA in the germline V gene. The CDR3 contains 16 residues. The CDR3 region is CSVDGLQGNSRYEQYF. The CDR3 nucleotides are TGCAGCGTTGACGGGTTACAGGGTAATTCCCGCTACGAGCAGTACTTC.

CDR3 in DNA: TGTGCCAGCAGCATCCGGGGACCACAGGGGGAAGGTGAAAAACTGTTTTTT. This gives the protein CASSIRGPQGEGEKLFF. The rearrangement uses TRBV21-1 and TRBJ1-4; no DNA check was done on the table's D call, TRBD1. TRBV21-1 is listed as a pseudogene. This CDR3 comprises 17 residues.

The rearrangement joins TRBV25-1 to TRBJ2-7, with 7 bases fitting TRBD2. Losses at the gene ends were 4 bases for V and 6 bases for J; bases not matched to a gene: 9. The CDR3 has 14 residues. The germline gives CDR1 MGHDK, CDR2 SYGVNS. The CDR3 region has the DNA TGTGCCAGCAGTGGACTAGCTGTTTTCTCCGAGCAGTACTTC. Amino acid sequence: CASSGLAVFSEQYF.

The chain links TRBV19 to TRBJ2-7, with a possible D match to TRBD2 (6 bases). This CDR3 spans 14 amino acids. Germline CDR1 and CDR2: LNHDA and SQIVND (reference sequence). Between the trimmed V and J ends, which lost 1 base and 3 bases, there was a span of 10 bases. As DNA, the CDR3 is TGTGCCAGTAGTATAGGGGGGGACTTCTACGAGCAGTACTTC. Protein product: CASSIGGDFYEQYF.

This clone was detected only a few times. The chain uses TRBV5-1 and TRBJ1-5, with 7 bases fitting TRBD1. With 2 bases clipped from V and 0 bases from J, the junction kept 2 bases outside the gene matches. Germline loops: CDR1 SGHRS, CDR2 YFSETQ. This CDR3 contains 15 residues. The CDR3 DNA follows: TGCGCCAGCAGCTTAGGGACAGCTAGCAATCAGCCCCAGCATTTT. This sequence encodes CASSLGTASNQPQHF.

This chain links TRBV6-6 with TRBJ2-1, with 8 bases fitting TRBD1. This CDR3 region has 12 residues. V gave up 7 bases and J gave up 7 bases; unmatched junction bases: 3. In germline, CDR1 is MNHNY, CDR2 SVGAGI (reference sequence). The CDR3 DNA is TGTGCCAGCATCACAGGGGGAAATGAGCAGTTCTTC. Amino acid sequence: CASITGGNEQFF.

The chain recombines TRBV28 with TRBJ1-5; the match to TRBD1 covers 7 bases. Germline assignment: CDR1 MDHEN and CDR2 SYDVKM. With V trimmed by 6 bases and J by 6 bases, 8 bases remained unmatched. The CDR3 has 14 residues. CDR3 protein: CASRTDRVVQPQHF. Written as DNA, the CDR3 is TGTGCCAGCAGGACCGACAGGGTAGTTCAGCCCCAGCATTTT.

CDR3 sequence reads: CASTNNPGNEQFF. The DNA of the CDR3 is TGTGCCAGCACCAACAACCCAGGGAATGAGCAGTTCTTC. This rearrangement joins TRBV7-3 to TRBJ2-1, with D perhaps TRBD1 (5 bases). Trimming took off 7 bases at V and 7 bases at J, with 14 bases between the two ends. This CDR3 contains 13 residues. Germline V gene data show CDR1 as SGHTA and CDR2 as FQGTGA.

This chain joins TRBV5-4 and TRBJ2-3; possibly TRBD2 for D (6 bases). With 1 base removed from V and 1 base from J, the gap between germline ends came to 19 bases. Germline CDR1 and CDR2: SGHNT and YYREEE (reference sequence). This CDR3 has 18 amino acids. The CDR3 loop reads CASSLRAGGSGGTDTQYF. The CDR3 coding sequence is TGTGCCAGCAGCTTGAGGGCTGGGGGTAGCGGAGGCACAGATACGCAGTATTTT.

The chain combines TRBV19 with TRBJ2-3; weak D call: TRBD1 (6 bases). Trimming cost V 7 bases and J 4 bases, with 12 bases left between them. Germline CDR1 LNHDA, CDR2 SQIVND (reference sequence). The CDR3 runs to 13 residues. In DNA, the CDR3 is TGTGCCAGTAAGGGGGTCGGCGCAGATACGCAGTATTTT. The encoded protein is CASKGVGADTQYF.

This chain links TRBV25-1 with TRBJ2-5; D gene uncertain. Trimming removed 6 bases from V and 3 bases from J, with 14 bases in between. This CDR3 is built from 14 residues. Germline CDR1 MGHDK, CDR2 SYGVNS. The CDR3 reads CASSRTSPEETQYF. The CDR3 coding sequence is TGTGCCAGCAGCCGTACATCTCCCGAAGAGACCCAGTACTTC.

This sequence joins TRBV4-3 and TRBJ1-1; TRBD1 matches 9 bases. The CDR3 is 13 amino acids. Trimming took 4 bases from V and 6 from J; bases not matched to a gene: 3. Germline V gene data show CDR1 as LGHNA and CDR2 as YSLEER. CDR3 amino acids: CASSPQGAAEAFF. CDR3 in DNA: TGCGCCAGCAGCCCACAGGGGGCGGCTGAAGCTTTCTTT.

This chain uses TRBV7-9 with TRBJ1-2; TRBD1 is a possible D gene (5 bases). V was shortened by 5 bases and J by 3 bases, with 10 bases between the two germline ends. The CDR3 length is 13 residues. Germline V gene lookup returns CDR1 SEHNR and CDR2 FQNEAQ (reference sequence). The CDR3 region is CASSITGHYGYTF. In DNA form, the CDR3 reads TGTGCCAGCAGCATCACAGGACACTATGGCTACACCTTC. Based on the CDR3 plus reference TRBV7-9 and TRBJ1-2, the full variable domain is DTGVSQNPRHKITKRGQNVTFRCDPISEHNRLYWYRQTLGQGPEFLTYFQNEAQLEKSRLLSDRFSAERPKGSFSTLEIQRTEQGDSAMYLCASSITGHYGYTFGSGTRLTVV.

CDR3 sequence reads: CASSYPGAEQFF. The CDR3 region has the DNA TGTGCCAGCAGTTACCCGGGTGCTGAGCAGTTCTTC. This sequence joins TRBV6-5 and TRBJ2-1; D is unresolved. The germline gives CDR1 MNHEY, CDR2 SVGAGI. CDR3 length equals 12 residues. V lost 2 bases and J 9 bases, leaving 8 bases between the germline ends.

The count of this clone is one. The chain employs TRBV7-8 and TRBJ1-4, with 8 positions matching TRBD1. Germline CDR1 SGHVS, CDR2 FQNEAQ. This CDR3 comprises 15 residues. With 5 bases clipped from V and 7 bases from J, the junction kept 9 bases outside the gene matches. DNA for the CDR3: TGTGCCAGCAGCGTTTTCGGGACAGGCCCTGAAAAACTGTTTTTT. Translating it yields CASSVFGTGPEKLFF.